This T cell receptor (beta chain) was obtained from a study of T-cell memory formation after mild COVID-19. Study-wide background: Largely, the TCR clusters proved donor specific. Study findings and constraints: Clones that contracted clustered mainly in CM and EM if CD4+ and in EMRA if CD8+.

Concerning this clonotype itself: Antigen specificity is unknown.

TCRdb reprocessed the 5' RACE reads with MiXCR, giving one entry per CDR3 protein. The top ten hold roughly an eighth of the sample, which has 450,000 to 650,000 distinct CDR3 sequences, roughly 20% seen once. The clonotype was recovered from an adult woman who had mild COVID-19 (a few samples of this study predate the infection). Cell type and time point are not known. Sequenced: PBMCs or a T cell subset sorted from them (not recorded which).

The CDR3: CASSPEPPRVISTDTQYF. CDR3 nucleotides: TGTGCCAGCAGCCCAGAGCCCCCCAGGGTTATTAGCACAGATACGCAGTATTTT. The chain uses TRBV11-1 and TRBJ2-3, with D possibly being TRBD1 (5 bases). The germline V gene encodes CDR1 SGHAT and CDR2 FQDESV (reference sequence). Trimming shortened V by 5 bases and J by 0 bases, and 21 bases separated the two germline ends. This CDR3 spans 18 amino acids.